This T cell receptor beta chain was documented in a study of OX40 agonist ivuxolimab in advanced cancers. In the study overall: Head and neck, renal cell, melanoma or hepatocellular carcinoma were the cancers that dose-escalation patients had.

The V end lost 4 bases, the J end lost 7 bases, and 11 bases lay between the germline ends. Germline V gives CDR1 MNHEY, CDR2 SMNVEV (reference sequence). The CDR3 totals 13 residues. Sequencing was performed with immunoSEQ multiplex PCR; in TCRdb, only in-frame clones are kept and a portion is missing. The table records under 20,000 clones, approximately 73% of them present only once. V and J are TRBV27 and TRBJ2-1; the D call may be TRBD1 or TRBD2 (5 bases each). The sequencing used CD4+ or CD8+ T cells sorted from blood, collected in a trial of the OX40 agonist ivuxolimab. The TCR comes from an adult with an advanced solid tumor such as melanoma, head and neck, liver or kidney cancer. CDR3 coding DNA: TGTGCCAGCAGTTCAGGGACCTTAAATGAGCAGTTCTTC. Translation gives CASSSGTLNEQFF.